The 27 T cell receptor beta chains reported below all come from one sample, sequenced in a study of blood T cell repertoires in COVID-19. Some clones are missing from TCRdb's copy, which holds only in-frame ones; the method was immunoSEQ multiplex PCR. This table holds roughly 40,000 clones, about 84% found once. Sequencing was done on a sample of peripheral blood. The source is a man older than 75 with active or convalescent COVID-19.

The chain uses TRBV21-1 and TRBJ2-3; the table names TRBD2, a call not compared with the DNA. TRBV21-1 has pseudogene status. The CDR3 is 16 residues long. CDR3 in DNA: TGTGCCAGCAGCGTTAGACTAGCGGGAGGCACAGATACGCAGTATTTT. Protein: CASSVRLAGGTDTQYF.

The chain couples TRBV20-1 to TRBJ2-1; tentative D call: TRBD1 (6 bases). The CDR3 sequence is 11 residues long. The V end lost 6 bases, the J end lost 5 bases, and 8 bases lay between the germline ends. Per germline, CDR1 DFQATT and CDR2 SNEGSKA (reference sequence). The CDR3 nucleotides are TGCAGTGCAGGGGGAAACAATGAGCAGTTCTTC. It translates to CSAGGNNEQFF.

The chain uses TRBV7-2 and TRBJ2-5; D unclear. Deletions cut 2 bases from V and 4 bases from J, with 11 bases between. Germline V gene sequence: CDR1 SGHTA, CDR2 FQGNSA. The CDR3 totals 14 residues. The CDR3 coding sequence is TGTGCCAGCAGCTTACTATCCCTTGGAGAGACCCAGTACTTC. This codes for CASSLLSLGETQYF.

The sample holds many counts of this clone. CDR3 sequence reads: CSAREGRGQFF. The CDR3 DNA reads as TGCAGTGCTAGAGAAGGCAGGGGGCAGTTCTTC. The chain combines TRBV20-1 with TRBJ2-1; D is perhaps TRBD1 (6 bases). This CDR3 region has 11 residues. In germline, CDR1 is DFQATT, CDR2 SNEGSKA (reference sequence). V lost 0 bases and J lost 12, with 9 bases in between.

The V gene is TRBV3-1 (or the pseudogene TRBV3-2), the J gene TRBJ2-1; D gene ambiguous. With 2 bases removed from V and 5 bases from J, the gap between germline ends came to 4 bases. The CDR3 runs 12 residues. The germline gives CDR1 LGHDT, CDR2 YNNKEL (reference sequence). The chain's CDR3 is CASSQQDNEQFF. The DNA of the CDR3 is TGTGCCAGCAGCCAACAGGACAATGAGCAGTTCTTC.

Here the CDR3 reads CASSSLSDTQYF. The CDR3 DNA sequence: TGTGCCAGCAGCTCTCTTTCCGATACGCAGTATTTT. This chain joins TRBV7-2 and TRBJ2-3; no clear D gene. CDR1 and CDR2 (germline): SGHTA, FQGNSA. The CDR3 is 12 residues long. V shed 4 bases and J shed 6 bases, with 8 bases lying between them.

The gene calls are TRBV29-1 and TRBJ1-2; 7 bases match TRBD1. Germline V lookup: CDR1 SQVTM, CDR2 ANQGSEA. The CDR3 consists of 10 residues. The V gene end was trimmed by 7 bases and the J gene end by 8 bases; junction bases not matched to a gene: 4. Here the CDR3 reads CSAGDRGYTF. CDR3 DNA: TGCAGCGCAGGGGACAGAGGCTACACCTTC.

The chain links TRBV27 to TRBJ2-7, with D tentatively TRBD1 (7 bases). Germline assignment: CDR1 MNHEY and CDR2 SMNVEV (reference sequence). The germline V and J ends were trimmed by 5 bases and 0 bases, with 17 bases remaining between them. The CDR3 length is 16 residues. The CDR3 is CASSAEGRGISYEQYF. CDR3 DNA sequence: TGTGCCAGCAGTGCGGAGGGCAGGGGGATCTCCTACGAGCAGTACTTC.

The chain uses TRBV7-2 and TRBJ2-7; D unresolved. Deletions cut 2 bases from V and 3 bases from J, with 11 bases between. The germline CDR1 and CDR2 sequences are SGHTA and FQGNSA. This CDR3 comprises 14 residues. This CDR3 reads CASSLNGAIYEQYF. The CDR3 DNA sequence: TGTGCCAGCAGCTTAAACGGAGCTATCTACGAGCAGTACTTC. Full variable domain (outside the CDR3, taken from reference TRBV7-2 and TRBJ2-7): GAGVSQSPSNKVTEKGKDVELRCDPISGHTALYWYRQSLGQGLEFLIYFQGNSAPDKSGLPSDRFSAERTGGSVSTLTIQRTQQEDSAVYLCASSLNGAIYEQYFGPGTRLTVT.

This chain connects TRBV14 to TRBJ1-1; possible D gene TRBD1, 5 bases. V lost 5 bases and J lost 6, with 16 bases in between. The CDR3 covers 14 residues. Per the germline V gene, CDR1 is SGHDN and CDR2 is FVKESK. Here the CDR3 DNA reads TGTGCCAGCAGCGGAGCCTGGGGGGGTGCTGAAGCTTTCTTT. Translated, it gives CASSGAWGGAEAFF.

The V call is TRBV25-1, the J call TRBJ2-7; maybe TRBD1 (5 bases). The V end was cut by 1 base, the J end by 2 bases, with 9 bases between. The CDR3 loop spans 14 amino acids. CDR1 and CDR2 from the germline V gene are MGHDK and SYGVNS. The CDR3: CASSESGMAYEQYF. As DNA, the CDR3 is TGTGCCAGCAGTGAATCAGGGATGGCCTACGAGCAGTACTTC.

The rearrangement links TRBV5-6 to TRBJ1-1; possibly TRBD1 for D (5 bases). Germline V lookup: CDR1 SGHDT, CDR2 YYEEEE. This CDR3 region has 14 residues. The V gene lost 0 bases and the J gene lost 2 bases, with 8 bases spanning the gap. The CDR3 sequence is CASSLAQGNTEAFF. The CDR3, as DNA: TGTGCCAGCAGCTTGGCCCAGGGCAACACTGAAGCTTTCTTT.

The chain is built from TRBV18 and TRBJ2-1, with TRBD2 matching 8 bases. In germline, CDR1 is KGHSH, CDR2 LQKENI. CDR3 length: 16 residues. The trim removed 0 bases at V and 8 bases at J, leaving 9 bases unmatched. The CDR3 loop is CASSPPTVGLVYEQFF. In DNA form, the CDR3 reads TGTGCCAGCTCACCACCTACAGTGGGACTAGTATATGAGCAGTTCTTC. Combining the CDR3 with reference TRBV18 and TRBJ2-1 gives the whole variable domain NAGVMQNPRHLVRRRGQEARLRCSPMKGHSHVYWYRQLPEEGLKFMVYLQKENIIDESGMPKERFSAEFPKEGPSILRIQQVVRGDSAAYFCASSPPTVGLVYEQFFGPGTRLTVL.

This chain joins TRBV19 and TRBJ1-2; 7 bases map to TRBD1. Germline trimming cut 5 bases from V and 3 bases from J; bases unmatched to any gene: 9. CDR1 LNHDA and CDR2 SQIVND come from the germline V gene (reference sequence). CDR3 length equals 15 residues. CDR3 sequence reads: CASSSQQGLDYGYTF. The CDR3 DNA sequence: TGTGCCAGTAGTTCCCAACAGGGGCTCGACTATGGCTACACCTTC.

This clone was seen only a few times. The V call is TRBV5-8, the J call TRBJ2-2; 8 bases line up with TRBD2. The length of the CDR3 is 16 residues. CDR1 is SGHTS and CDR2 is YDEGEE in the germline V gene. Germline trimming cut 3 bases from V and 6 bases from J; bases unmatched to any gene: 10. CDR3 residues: CASSWVERGYSGELFF. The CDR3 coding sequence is TGTGCCAGCAGCTGGGTGGAGCGGGGGTACTCCGGGGAGCTGTTTTTT.

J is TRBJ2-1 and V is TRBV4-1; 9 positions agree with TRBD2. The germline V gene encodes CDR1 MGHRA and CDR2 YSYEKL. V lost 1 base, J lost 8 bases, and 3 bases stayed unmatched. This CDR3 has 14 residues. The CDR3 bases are TGCGCCAGCAGCCAAGTCGGGACTAGCTATGAGCAGTTCTTC. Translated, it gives CASSQVGTSYEQFF.

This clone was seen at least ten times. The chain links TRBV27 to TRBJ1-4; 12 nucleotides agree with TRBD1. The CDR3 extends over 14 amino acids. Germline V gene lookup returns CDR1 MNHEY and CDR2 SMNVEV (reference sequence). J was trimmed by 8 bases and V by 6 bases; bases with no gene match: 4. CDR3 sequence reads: CASRTGTGGEKLFF. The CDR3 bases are TGTGCCAGCAGAACCGGGACAGGGGGCGAAAAACTGTTTTTT.

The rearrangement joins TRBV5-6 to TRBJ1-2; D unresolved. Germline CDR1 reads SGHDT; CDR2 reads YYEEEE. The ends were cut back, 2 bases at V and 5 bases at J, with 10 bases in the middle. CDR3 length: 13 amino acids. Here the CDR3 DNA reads TGTGCCAGCAGCTTCGGCGGCGTTTATGGCTACACCTTC. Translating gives CASSFGGVYGYTF.

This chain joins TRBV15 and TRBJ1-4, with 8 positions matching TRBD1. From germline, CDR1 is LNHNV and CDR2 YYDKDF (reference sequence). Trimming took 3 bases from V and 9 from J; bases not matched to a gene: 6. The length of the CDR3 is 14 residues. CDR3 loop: CATSSTRTGKKLFF. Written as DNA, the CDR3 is TGTGCCACCAGCAGTACCAGGACAGGGAAAAAACTGTTTTTT.

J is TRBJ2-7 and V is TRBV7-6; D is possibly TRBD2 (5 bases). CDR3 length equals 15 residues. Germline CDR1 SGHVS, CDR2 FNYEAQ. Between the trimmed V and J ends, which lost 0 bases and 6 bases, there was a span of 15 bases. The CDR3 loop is CASSLAGRSSSEQYF. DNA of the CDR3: TGTGCCAGCAGCTTAGCAGGGCGATCTAGCAGCGAGCAGTACTTC.

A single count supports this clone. The CDR3, as DNA: TGCGCCAGCAGCCAAGATCAGGGTAGCTACGAGCAGTACTTC. Protein sequence: CASSQDQGSYEQYF. The V and J genes are TRBV4-3 and TRBJ2-7; tentative D call: TRBD1 (5 bases). This CDR3 contains 14 residues. Germline assignment: CDR1 LGHNA and CDR2 YSLEER. Trimming cost V 0 bases and J 3 bases, with 9 bases left between them.

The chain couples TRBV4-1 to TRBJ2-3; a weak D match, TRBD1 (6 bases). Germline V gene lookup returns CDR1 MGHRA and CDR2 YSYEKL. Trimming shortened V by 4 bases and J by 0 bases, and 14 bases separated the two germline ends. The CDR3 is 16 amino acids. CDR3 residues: CASSLRGSSSTDTQYF. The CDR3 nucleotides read TGCGCCAGCAGCCTCAGGGGATCCTCTAGCACAGATACGCAGTATTTT.

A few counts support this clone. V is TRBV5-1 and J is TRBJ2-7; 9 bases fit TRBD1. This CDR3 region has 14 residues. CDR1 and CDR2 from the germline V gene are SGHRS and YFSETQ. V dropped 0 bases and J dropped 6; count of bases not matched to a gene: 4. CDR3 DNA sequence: TGCGCCAGCAGCTTGGAGGACAGGGGACCCGAGCAGTACTTC. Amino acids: CASSLEDRGPEQYF.

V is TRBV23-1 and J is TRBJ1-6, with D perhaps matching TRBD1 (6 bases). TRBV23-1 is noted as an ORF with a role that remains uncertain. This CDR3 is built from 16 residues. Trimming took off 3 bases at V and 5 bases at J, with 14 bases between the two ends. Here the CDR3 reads CASSHLGAKDNSPLHF. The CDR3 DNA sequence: TGCGCCAGCAGTCATTTGGGGGCGAAGGATAATTCACCCCTCCACTTT.

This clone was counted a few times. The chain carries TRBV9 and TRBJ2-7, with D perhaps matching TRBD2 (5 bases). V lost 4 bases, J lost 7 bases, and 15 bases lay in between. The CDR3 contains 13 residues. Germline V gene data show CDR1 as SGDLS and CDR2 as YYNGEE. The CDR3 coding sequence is TGTGCCAGCAGCCCCCGAGGGCGAGATGAGCAGTACTTC. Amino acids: CASSPRGRDEQYF.

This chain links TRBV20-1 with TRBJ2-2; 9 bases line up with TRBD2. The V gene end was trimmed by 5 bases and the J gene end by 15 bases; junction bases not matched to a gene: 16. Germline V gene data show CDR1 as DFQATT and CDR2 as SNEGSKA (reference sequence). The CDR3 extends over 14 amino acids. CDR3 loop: CSARADARGGEVFF. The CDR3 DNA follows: TGCAGTGCTCGTGCGGACGCGCGGGGGGGAGAGGTGTTTTTT.

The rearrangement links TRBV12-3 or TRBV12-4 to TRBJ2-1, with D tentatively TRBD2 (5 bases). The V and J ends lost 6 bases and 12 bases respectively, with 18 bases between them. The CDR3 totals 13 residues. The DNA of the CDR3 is TGTGCCAGCAGCCCTTTACGATCGGGGAGGCAGTTCTTC. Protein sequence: CASSPLRSGRQFF.